The 14 T cell receptor beta chains in this list originate from one sample, sequenced in a study of blood T cell repertoires in COVID-19. Clones were sequenced by immunoSEQ multiplex PCR, and TCRdb holds only the in-frame ones, with some missing. The sample lists more than 45,000 clones, about 86% occurring once. The sequenced sample was peripheral blood. The receptor set was obtained from a human donor in a cohort sampled during active COVID-19.

V usage is TRBV9 and J usage is TRBJ1-3; D ambiguous. V was pared by 0 bases and J by 0 bases, with 10 bases between. Per germline, CDR1 SGDLS and CDR2 YYNGEE. This CDR3 contains 16 residues. The CDR3 sequence is CASSVGPRSSGNTIYF. CDR3 nucleotide sequence: TGTGCCAGCAGCGTAGGACCGCGGAGCTCTGGAAACACCATATATTTT.

This chain joins TRBV4-2 and TRBJ2-7, with TRBD2 as a possible D gene (6 bases). Germline values: CDR1 LGHNA, CDR2 YNFKEQ. There are 16 residues in the CDR3. The ends were cut back, 0 bases at V and 0 bases at J, with 12 bases in the middle. As DNA, the CDR3 is TGTGCCAGCAGCCAAGATACCGGGGGAGGCTCCTACGAGCAGTACTTC. This codes for CASSQDTGGGSYEQYF.

The chain carries TRBV5-1 and TRBJ1-3, with TRBD1 as a possible D gene (6 bases). CDR3 size: 18 residues. The germline gives CDR1 SGHRS, CDR2 YFSETQ. Trimming cost V 5 bases and J 2 bases, with 23 bases left between them. The CDR3 is CASSPTTQGSEAGNTIYF. The CDR3 DNA follows: TGCGCCAGCAGTCCGACGACCCAGGGGAGTGAGGCTGGAAACACCATATATTTT.

The chain is built from TRBV4-1 and TRBJ1-2; the D gene is possibly TRBD1 (5 bases). The CDR3 totals 17 residues. Deletions cut 3 bases from V and 5 bases from J, with 22 bases between. The germline V gene encodes CDR1 MGHRA and CDR2 YSYEKL. CDR3 residues: CASSHPAETGSRYGYTF. The CDR3 DNA reads TGCGCCAGCAGCCACCCGGCGGAAACAGGTTCGAGGTATGGCTACACCTTC.

The rearrangement links TRBV6-1 to TRBJ2-3, with a weak D call TRBD1 (5 bases). With 3 bases removed from V and 3 bases from J, the gap between germline ends came to 7 bases. The CDR3 extends over 13 amino acids. From germline, CDR1 is MNHNS and CDR2 SASEGT. The CDR3 loop reads CASSDRETDTQYF. CDR3 sequence (DNA): TGTGCCAGCAGTGACAGGGAAACAGATACGCAGTATTTT.

V is TRBV4-2 and J is TRBJ2-3; 12 bases are a match to TRBD2. The CDR3 extends over 16 amino acids. With V trimmed by 0 bases and J by 6 bases, 4 bases remained unmatched. The germline V gene has CDR1 LGHNA and CDR2 YNFKEQ. The chain's CDR3 is CASSQEPSGGADTQYF. In DNA, the CDR3 is TGTGCCAGCAGCCAAGAGCCTAGCGGGGGGGCCGATACGCAGTATTTT.

The table lists this clone with a count of one. Here the CDR3 reads CASSEIGSSYNEQFF. The CDR3 coding sequence is TGTGCCAGCAGTGAGATTGGGAGCTCCTACAATGAGCAGTTCTTC. This chain links TRBV2 with TRBJ2-1; D is perhaps TRBD2 (5 bases). Trimming stripped 3 bases from V and 0 bases from J, with 9 bases between. The germline V gene has CDR1 SNHLY and CDR2 FYNNEI. The CDR3 totals 15 residues.

The chain employs TRBV7-9 and TRBJ2-5, with TRBD2 identical over 9 bases. With V trimmed by 5 bases and J by 5 bases, 9 bases remained unmatched. CDR3 size: 15 residues. The germline V gene has CDR1 SEHNR and CDR2 FQNEAQ (reference sequence). The CDR3 DNA is TGTGCCAGCAGCCCCTCCAGCGGGGGGAAGGAGACCCAGTACTTC. It encodes CASSPSSGGKETQYF.

The V and J genes are TRBV7-9 and TRBJ1-5, with 10 bases that match TRBD1. CDR1 SEHNR and CDR2 FQNEAQ come from the germline V gene (reference sequence). This CDR3 is built from 16 residues. J gave up 2 bases and V 5 bases, and 6 bases lay outside the gene matches. DNA for the CDR3: TGTGCCAGCAGCCAACAGGGGACAGGGGGCAATCAGCCCCAGCATTTT. It specifies CASSQQGTGGNQPQHF.

This rearrangement joins TRBV5-1 to TRBJ2-3, with 7 bases identical to TRBD1. The length of the CDR3 is 16 residues. The V segment lost 4 bases and the J segment 0 bases; nucleotides outside the gene matches: 8. CDR1 SGHRS and CDR2 YFSETQ come from the germline V gene. CDR3 nucleotides: TGCGCCAGCAGCACCTATGGGACAGCTAGCACAGATACGCAGTATTTT. As protein: CASSTYGTASTDTQYF. The complete variable domain, with remaining parts taken from reference TRBV5-1 and TRBJ2-3, reads KAGVTQTPRYLIKTRGQQVTLSCSPISGHRSVSWYQQTPGQGLQFLFEYFSETQRNKGNFPGRFSGRQFSNSRSEMNVSTLELGDSALYLCASSTYGTASTDTQYFGPGTRLTVL.

A single count supports this clone. The genes are TRBV6-5 and TRBJ1-5; tentative D call: TRBD1 (6 bases). This CDR3 is built from 14 residues. V lost 4 bases and J 6 bases, leaving 13 bases between the germline ends. Germline CDR1 and CDR2: MNHEY and SVGAGI. The CDR3 sequence is CASSSLTGSQPQHF. The DNA for the CDR3 is TGTGCCAGCAGTTCTTTGACAGGCTCTCAGCCCCAGCATTTT.

The chain employs TRBV7-2 and TRBJ1-2; 7 nucleotides align to TRBD1. Germline CDR1 reads SGHTA; CDR2 reads FQGNSA. J was trimmed by 6 bases and V by 1 base; bases with no gene match: 5. The CDR3 is 14 amino acids. CDR3 loop: CASSLDKGAHGYTF. CDR3 DNA: TGTGCCAGCAGCTTAGATAAGGGGGCGCATGGCTACACCTTC.

V usage is TRBV27 and J usage is TRBJ2-7; TRBD2 might be the D (6 bases). The CDR3 is 15 amino acids. CDR1 and CDR2 from the germline V gene are MNHEY and SMNVEV (reference sequence). The ends were cut back, 1 base at V and 2 bases at J, with 12 bases in the middle. The CDR3 reads CASSLYSGLTYEQYF. The DNA of the CDR3 is TGTGCCAGCAGTTTATATTCGGGACTGACCTACGAGCAGTACTTC.

This chain uses TRBV6-5 with TRBJ2-7, with 9 bases identical to TRBD2. After removal of 0 bases from V and 0 bases from J, the junction contained 3 bases not matched to a gene. This CDR3 region has 16 residues. The germline gives CDR1 MNHEY, CDR2 SVGAGI. CDR3 in amino acids: CASSYSRLADSYEQYF. The CDR3 DNA sequence: TGTGCCAGCAGTTACTCGAGACTAGCGGACTCCTACGAGCAGTACTTC.